The rows below give T cell receptor beta chains drawn from one sample of a study of beta chain features in type 1 diabetes. The repertoire was sequenced with immunoSEQ multiplex PCR; TCRdb's copy has only in-frame clones and lacks some. The sample records about 16,000 clones, about 55% being singletons. Sequencing was performed on stem cell memory CD4+ T cells from blood. The receptors stem from a woman aged 18-29 years in good health. The conserved cysteine and the conserved F or W are not part of the CDR3 here. Fields, in order: J gene, V gene, CDR3 protein.

j_call: TRBJ2-5; v_call: TRBV2; cdr3_aa: ASSLGLAGTETQY
j_call: TRBJ2-2; v_call: TRBV5-4; cdr3_aa: ASSAGTSGSNTGELF
j_call: TRBJ2-3; v_call: TRBV7-9; cdr3_aa: ASSFAATDTQY
j_call: TRBJ1-2; v_call: TRBV5-6; cdr3_aa: ASSLGVTTGGYT
j_call: TRBJ2-1; v_call: TRBV19; cdr3_aa: ASSPPWGVNEQF
j_call: TRBJ2-7; v_call: TRBV11-2; cdr3_aa: ASSSRTSYEQY
j_call: TRBJ1-1; v_call: TRBV7-2; cdr3_aa: ASSSIGNTEAF
j_call: TRBJ2-3; v_call: TRBV6-1; cdr3_aa: ASSPGGTQY
j_call: TRBJ1-1; v_call: TRBV11-2; cdr3_aa: ASRDLGTGLGGTEAF
j_call: TRBJ2-3; v_call: TRBV2; cdr3_aa: ASRVGAGSSTDTQY
j_call: TRBJ2-7; v_call: TRBV9; cdr3_aa: ASSVGVASYEQY
j_call: TRBJ2-5; v_call: TRBV6-1; cdr3_aa: ATRIPSAETQY
j_call: TRBJ2-5; v_call: TRBV30; cdr3_aa: AWSVVQGETQY